The TCR beta chain under discussion was sequenced for a study of cytomegalovirus exposure and HLA in healthy donors (TCRdb year 2017). Looking at the study overall: In an earlier analysis of several hundred of the donors, 276 Gb of sequence data and some 100 million unique TCR beta sequences from 150 million to 200 million T cells were reported. The number of donors typed differed by locus, with roughly 629-640 for A, B, C, DRB1 and DQB1, roughly 520 for DQA1, over 600 for DPA1, and some 450 for DPB1. To decide whether each TCR beta V gene segment behaved as functional or pseudogenic, an earlier analysis of 587 of the donors relied on high-throughput TCR beta sequencing. Donor age, sex, ethnicity and CMV serostatus were compiled together with the repertoire data. To predict cytomegalovirus infection status, the study brought together high-throughput TCR immunosequencing, statistical association of individual TCRs with disease status, and machine learning. Every discovery cohort repertoire had been produced on one sequencing platform. Class I and class II HLA loci were covered by the typing at four-digit resolution. A later genetic analysis took genome-wide SNP genotypes for about three fifths of the roughly 700 donors and used that subset as a discovery cohort. The T cell repertoires of around 730 subjects were profiled by immunosequencing and related to cytomegalovirus serostatus. An early release covering 500 to 750 HLA-typed donors comprised approximately 300 gigabases of sequencing data and 85 million to 100 million unique TCR sequences. To study patterns of TCR occurrence, a later analysis re-analyzed previously published TCR beta repertoires from around 670 donors and added high-resolution HLA genotyping. Besides the first cohort of approximately 670 subjects, a separate validation cohort made up of roughly 120 different subjects was used. The study aimed to test whether signatures of past pathogen exposure could be identified by cataloging public T cell receptors. Rather than drawing on any new phenotypic data, the later analysis identified candidate immune exposures from TCR beta sequences and the way those sequences occurred across donors. Among around 400 genotyped donors of the cohort, an average of around 220,000 unique TCR beta nucleotide sequences was sequenced per donor, of which roughly 17% were non-productive. About five DR-DQ haplotypes were treated as single units for association and clustering because of strong linkage in the cohort. Of the 300 to 500 genotyped donors, approximately 80% were placed in the genetic ancestry cluster associated with self-reported Caucasian donors. Summary of the overall study and its limitations: Some IMGT-functional V segments, including TRBV6-2 and TRBV6-3, could not be told apart with the 87-base-pair reads, so those segments were excluded. In the study, around 150 TCR beta chains were listed as associated with cytomegalovirus. A later genetic analysis associated a missense DCLRE1C variant with V-gene and J-gene trimming of TCR beta chains, and an independent cohort replicated the association. Compared with the 666-donor mean, donors in an Asian-associated ancestry cluster had fewer N-insertions in productive TCRs, according to a later genetic analysis. Linkage disequilibrium might explain the correlated functional status among segregating V segments, but an unknown experimental factor could not be excluded. According to the authors, the approach could potentially be generalized to other disease states and immunological phenotypes. HLA typing was unavailable for some donors at each locus, so association tests used only the typed subset. A later analysis found that most CMV-associated TCR beta chains appeared HLA-restricted, with HLA associations seemingly driven largely by CMV exposure. CMV serostatus was the only immune exposure information available for the cohort. The presence/absence analyses assumed that sequencing depth was roughly uniform across donors, and that assumption may not be true. A further reported finding was that TCR beta sequences accurately predicted the HLA-A and HLA-B alleles for most subjects in the first cohort. The cohort was sequenced for TCR beta chains only, and without alpha or paired-chain data the features that could be detected were limited. In a later analysis, HLA-associated TCR beta chains showed more clonal expansion and lower generation probabilities than non-associated chains that were equally common. The classifier was reported to diagnose cytomegalovirus status with high specificity and sensitivity in both the original and validation cohorts. In a later analysis, some 18,000 TCR beta sequences were associated with specific HLA alleles at a false discovery rate of 0.05. Most TCR sequences were seen in very few donors, while some public TCRs were found in many individuals. A later analysis reported that several top co-occurrence clusters appeared linked to parvovirus B19, influenza, CMV and Epstein-Barr virus. A cluster of highly shared sequence variants was judged likely to be a technical artifact of the sequencing pipeline. In vitro tests confirmed that a few of the cytomegalovirus-associated TCR beta chains recognize cytomegalovirus antigens. Assigning TCR associations to individual alleles was difficult when HLA alleles, especially DR and DQ, strongly co-occurred. Because counts were too low, 15 or so rarely observed V segments, including chromosome 9 orphons, were excluded from the earlier analysis of 500 to 700 of the donors. Broadly in line with IMGT annotations, most TCR beta V segments showed up in productive rearrangements about 87% or about 30% of the time in an earlier analysis of several hundred of the donors. In a later analysis, TCR association rates were found to vary across HLA loci, with the most associated TCRs seen for DRB1 alleles and the fewest for HLA-C alleles.

The cohort consisted of some 670 healthy bone marrow donors. At the time of sampling, all cohort members were nominally healthy, though unrecorded immune exposures were likely present. The donor tested CMV seropositive, placing the donor among the roughly 300 seropositive members of the cohort. Every donor gave a peripheral blood sample, and the peripheral blood mononuclear cells from that sample were used for TCR beta sequencing. The Qiagen DNeasy Blood Extraction Kit was used to extract genomic DNA from the blood cell samples. As regards this clone: Its antigen is currently not known. It has no much larger one-base neighbor in the sample; base qualities were not kept.

V is cut back by 1 base and J by 5 bases, with 7 bases in the junction unmatched. The germline V gene encodes CDR1 SGHVS and CDR2 FNYEAQ. The CDR3 starts with the cysteine, ends with the phenylalanine, and has 16 residues. The DNA shown is the 48-base CDR3, in frame from base 1. The library came from the immunoSEQ multiplex PCR assay. The multiplex PCR relied on a mix of 60 forward primers for TCR Vbeta segments and 13 reverse primers for TCR Jbeta segments. The CDR3 region of rearranged TCR beta genes was amplified from genomic DNA by a multiplex PCR assay. On the Illumina HiSeq System, the amplified TCR beta libraries were sequenced as 87-base-pair reads. Turning to the authors' computational methods: A later analysis counted approximately 76 million unique TCR beta chains across the approximately 700 repertoires, and roughly 9.9 million of these chains were shared by at least two donors. A nearest-neighbor algorithm error-corrected the raw reads and collapsed the reads into unique sequences, merging closely related sequences to remove PCR and sequencing errors. Alignment of CDR3 sequences to IMGT reference sequences was used to assign V, D and J gene segments. For a sequence to be retained, a match of at least six nucleotides to both a V gene segment and a J gene segment was required. Rearrangements were classified as productive when the CDR3 lacked stop codons and remained in frame with V and J, and all other rearrangements were classified as non-productive. CDR3 was defined by IMGT convention, running from the second conserved V-encoded cysteine to the conserved J-encoded phenylalanine. In an earlier analysis of some 550 of the donors, sequences lacking an unambiguous match to a single V gene segment were excluded. An earlier analysis of about 590 of the donors classified V segments as functional when productive rearrangements were above 56.7% and as segregating when the standard deviation between donors was above 5%. A statistical classification framework was built for diagnosing cytomegalovirus status from the catalog of TCR beta chain sequences. V and J gene assignment, in a later analysis, came from comparing TCR nucleotide sequences with IMGT/GENE-DB human TR gene sequences. In a later analysis, CDR3 sequences and most-parsimonious VDJ recombination scenarios were assigned using the TCRdist pipeline. In a later analysis, each TCR beta chain was defined by its CDR3 amino acid sequence together with its V-gene family, and reads without a unique V-gene family were excluded. A later analysis removed 450 to 600 highly shared, low-generation-probability nucleotide sequences to deal with suspected cross-contamination and a sequencing artifact. A later analysis calculated a clonal expansion index for each public chain from normalized within-repertoire ranks of inferred template counts. In a later analysis, generation probabilities were computed using a VDJ recombination model fitted to out-of-frame rearrangements, and the results were checked against IGoR. In a later analysis, hypergeometric tests were used to score TCR-TCR, TCR-HLA and TCR-CMV co-occurrence, with a repertoire-size bias correction applied to TCR pairs. In a later analysis, false discovery rates were estimated by permuting HLA or CMV assignments 20 times. In a later analysis, co-occurring TCRs were grouped with DBSCAN, and TCRdist sequence similarity was added when clustering was performed within HLA-allele-positive subsets. Repertoires with fewer than 30,000 or more than 120,000 public chains, plus five repertoires with anomalous nucleotide sharing, were excluded from co-occurrence clustering. TCRdb carries this immuneACCESS record with in-frame sequences only. Its versions omit some clonotypes, under half of them owing to an unresolved V gene in the studies checked, with the rest unexplained. V and J calls and clone size are those listed in that table; D and trimming were worked out from the DNA. The sample has about 200,000 clones on record, 75% to 90% of them singletons. 6.5% of the sample lies in the top ten.

The chain is encoded by TRBV7-6 joined to TRBJ2-7; 11 central bases correspond to TRBD1. The material sequenced was PBMCs. This TCR was recovered from a woman in her forties or fifties in good health and CMV-seropositive. This receptor has the CDR3 CASSLEPGQGVHEQYF. The DNA reads as follows: TGTGCCAGCAGCTTAGAACCGGGACAGGGGGTCCACGAGCAGTACTTC.